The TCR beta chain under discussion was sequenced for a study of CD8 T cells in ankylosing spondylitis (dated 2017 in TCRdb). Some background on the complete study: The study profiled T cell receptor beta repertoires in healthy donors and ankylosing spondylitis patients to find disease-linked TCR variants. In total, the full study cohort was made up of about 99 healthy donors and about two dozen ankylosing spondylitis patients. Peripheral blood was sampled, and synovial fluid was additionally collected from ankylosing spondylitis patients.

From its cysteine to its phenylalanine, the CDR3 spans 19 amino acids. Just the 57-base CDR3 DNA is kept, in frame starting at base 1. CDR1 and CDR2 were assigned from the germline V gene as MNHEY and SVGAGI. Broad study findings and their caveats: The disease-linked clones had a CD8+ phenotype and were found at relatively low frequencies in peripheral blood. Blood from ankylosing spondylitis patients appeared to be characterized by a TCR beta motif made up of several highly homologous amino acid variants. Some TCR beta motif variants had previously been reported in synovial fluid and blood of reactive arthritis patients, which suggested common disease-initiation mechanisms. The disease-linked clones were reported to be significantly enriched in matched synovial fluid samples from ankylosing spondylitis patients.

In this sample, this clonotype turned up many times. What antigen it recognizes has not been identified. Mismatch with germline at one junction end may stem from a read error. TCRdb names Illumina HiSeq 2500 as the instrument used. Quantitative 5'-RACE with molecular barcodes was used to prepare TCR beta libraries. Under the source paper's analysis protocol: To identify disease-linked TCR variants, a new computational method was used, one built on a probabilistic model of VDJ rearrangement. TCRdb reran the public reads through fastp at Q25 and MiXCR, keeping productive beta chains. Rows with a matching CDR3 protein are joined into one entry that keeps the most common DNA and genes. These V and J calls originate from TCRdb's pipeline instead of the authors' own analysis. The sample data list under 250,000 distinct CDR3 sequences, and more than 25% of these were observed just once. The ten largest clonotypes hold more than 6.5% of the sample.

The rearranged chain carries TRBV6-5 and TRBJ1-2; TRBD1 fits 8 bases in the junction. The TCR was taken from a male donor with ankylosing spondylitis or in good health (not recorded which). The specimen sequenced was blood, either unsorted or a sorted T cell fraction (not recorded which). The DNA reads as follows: TGTGCCAGCAGTTACTTCCCTAAGAAGGGGCAGGGGGCTAAATATGGCTACACCTTC. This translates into CASSYFPKKGQGAKYGYTF.